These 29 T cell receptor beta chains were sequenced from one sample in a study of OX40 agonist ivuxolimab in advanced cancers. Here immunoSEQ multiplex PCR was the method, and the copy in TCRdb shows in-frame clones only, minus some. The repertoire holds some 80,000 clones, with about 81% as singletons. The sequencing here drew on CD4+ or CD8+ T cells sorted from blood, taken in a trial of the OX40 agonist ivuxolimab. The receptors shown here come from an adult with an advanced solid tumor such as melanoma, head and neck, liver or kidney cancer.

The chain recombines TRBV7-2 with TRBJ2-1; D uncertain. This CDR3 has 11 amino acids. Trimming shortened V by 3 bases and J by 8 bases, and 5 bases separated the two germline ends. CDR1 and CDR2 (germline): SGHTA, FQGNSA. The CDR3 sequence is CASSFADEQFF. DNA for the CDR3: TGTGCCAGCAGCTTTGCCGATGAGCAGTTCTTC.

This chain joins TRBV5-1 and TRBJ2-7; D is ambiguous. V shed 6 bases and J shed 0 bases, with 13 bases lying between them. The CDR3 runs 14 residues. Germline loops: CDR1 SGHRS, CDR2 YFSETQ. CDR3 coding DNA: TGCGCCAGCAAAAGGATGGAGAGCTCCTACGAGCAGTACTTC. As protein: CASKRMESSYEQYF.

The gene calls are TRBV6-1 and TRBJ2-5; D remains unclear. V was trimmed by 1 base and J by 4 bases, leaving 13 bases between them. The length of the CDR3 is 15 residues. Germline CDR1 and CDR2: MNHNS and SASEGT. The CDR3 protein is CASSEGQASRETQYF. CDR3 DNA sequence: TGTGCCAGCAGTGAAGGGCAGGCTAGTCGAGAGACCCAGTACTTC.

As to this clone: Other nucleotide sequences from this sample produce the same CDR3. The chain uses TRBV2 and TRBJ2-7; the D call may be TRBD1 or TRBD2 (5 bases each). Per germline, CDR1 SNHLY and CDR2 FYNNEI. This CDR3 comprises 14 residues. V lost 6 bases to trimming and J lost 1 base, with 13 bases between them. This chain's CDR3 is CASRGTSGSYEQYF. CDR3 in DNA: TGTGCCAGCAGGGGGACCTCCGGGTCCTACGAGCAGTACTTC.

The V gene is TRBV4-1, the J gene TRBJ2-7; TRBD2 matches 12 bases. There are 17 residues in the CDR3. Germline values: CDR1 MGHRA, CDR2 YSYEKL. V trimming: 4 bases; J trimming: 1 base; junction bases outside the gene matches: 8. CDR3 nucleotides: TGCGCCAGCAGCCGACCTAGCGGGGGGGCATCATCCTACGAGCAGTACTTC. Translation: CASSRPSGGASSYEQYF.

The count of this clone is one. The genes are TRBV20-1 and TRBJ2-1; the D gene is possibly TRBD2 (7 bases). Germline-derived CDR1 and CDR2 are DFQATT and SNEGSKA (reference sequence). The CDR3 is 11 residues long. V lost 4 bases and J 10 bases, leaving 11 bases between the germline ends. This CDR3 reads CSAKGGREQFF. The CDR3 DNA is TGCAGTGCTAAGGGGGGGAGGGAGCAGTTCTTC.

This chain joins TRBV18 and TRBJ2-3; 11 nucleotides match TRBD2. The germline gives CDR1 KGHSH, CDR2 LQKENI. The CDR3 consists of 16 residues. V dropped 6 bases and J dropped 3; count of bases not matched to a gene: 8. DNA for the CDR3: TGTGCCAGCTCCCTCAATAGCGGGAGGGGAACAGATACGCAGTATTTT. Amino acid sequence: CASSLNSGRGTDTQYF.

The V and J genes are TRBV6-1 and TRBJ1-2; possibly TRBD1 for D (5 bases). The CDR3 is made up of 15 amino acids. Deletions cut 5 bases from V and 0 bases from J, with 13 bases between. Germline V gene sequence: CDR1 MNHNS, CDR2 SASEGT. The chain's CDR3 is CASSTLTEPNYGYTF. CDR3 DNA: TGTGCCAGCAGTACGCTGACAGAGCCTAACTATGGCTACACCTTC.

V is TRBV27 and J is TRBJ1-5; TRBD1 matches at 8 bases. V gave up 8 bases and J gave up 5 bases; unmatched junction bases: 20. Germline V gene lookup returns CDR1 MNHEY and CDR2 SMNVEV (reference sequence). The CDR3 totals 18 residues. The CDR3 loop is CASPLIADRVGSDQPQHF. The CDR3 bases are TGTGCCAGCCCGTTGATCGCGGACAGGGTCGGTTCAGATCAGCCCCAGCATTTT.

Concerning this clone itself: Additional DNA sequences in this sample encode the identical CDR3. CDR3 bases: TGTGCCAGCAGCTCAGGACAGGGAAATTCACCCCTCCACTTT. It specifies CASSSGQGNSPLHF. The chain links TRBV7-3 to TRBJ1-6; 8 nucleotides line up with TRBD1. The CDR3 is made up of 14 amino acids. Germline V gene sequence: CDR1 SGHTA, CDR2 FQGTGA. V lost 4 bases to trimming and J lost 7 bases; unmatched junction nucleotides: 3.

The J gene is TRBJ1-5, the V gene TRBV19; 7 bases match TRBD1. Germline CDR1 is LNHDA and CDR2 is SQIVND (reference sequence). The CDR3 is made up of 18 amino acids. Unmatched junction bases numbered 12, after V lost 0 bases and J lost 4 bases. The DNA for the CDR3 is TGTGCCAGTAGTATAGATGCCCCTAAGACAGGGTGGAATCAGCCCCAGCATTTT. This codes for CASSIDAPKTGWNQPQHF.

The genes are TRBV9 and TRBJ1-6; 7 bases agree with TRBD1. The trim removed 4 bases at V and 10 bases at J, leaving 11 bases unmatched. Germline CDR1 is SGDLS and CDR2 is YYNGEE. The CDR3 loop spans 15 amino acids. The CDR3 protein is CASSTTPTGRSPLHF. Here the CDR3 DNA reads TGTGCCAGCAGCACGACTCCGACAGGGCGGTCACCCCTCCACTTT.

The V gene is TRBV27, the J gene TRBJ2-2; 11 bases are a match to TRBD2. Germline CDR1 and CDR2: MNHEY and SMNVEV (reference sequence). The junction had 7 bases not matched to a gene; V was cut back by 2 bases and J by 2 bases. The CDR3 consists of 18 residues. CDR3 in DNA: TGTGCCAGCAGTTTACCGACCGGGACTAGCGGAAACACCGGGGAGCTGTTTTTT. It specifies CASSLPTGTSGNTGELFF.

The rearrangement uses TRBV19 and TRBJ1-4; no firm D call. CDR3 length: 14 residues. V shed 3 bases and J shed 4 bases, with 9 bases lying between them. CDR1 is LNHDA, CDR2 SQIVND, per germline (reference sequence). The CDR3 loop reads CASSIKGNNEKLFF. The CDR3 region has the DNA TGTGCCAGTAGTATTAAGGGTAATAATGAAAAACTGTTTTTT.

CDR3 DNA: TGTGCCAGCAGAGCACAGGGGGAGACCCAGTACTTC. Protein product: CASRAQGETQYF. This chain links TRBV6-5 with TRBJ2-5; 7 bases line up with TRBD1. The CDR3 totals 12 residues. Germline CDR1 reads MNHEY; CDR2 reads SVGAGI. With V trimmed by 6 bases and J by 5 bases, 3 bases remained unmatched.

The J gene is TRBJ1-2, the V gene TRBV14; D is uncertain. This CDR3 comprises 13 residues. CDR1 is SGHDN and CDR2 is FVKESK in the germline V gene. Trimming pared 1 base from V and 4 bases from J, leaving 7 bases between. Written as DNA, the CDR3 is TGTGCCAGCAGCCAAGTCCCGGGCTATGGCTACACCTTC. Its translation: CASSQVPGYGYTF.

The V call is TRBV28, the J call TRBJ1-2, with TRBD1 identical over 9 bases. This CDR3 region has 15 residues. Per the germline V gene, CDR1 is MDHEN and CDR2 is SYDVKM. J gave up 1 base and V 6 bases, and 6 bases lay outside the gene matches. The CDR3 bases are TGTGCCAGCAGCCCGGGGACAGGGAATAACTATGGCTACACCTTC. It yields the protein CASSPGTGNNYGYTF.

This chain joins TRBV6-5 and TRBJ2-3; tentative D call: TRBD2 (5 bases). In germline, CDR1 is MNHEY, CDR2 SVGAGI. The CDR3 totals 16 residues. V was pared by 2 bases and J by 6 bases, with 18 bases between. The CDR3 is CASSYPGNSRGDTQYF. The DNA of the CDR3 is TGTGCCAGCAGTTACCCGGGGAACTCCCGAGGGGATACGCAGTATTTT.

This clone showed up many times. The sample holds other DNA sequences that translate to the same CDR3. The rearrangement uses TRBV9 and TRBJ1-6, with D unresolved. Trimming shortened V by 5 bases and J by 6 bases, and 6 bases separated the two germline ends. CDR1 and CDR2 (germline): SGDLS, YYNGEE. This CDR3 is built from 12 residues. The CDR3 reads CASSIGNSPLHF. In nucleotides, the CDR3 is TGTGCCAGCAGTATCGGTAATTCACCCCTCCACTTT.

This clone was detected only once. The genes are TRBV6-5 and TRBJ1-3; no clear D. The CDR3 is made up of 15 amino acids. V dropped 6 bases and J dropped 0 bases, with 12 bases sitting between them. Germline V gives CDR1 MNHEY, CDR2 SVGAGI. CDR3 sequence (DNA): TGTGCCAGCAGGTCCAGGCAAGTCTCTGGAAACACCATATATTTT. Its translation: CASRSRQVSGNTIYF.

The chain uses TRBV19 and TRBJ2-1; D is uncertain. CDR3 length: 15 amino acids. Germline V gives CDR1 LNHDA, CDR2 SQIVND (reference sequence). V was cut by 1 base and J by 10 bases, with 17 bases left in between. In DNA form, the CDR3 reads TGTGCCAGTAGTATAGTTGAATCGGGCAGGACCGAGCAGTTCTTC. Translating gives CASSIVESGRTEQFF.

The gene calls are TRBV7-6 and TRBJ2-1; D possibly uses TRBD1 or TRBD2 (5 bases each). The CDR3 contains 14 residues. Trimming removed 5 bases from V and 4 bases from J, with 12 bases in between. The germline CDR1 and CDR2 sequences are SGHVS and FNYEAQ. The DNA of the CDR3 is TGTGCCAGCAGCATCGGGACGGGTTACAATGAGCAGTTCTTC. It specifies CASSIGTGYNEQFF.

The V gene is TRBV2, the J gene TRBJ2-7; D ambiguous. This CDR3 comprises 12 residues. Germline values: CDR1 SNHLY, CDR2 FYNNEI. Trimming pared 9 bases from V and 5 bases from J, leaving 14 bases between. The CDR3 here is CASWLQTNEQYF. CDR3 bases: TGTGCCAGTTGGCTTCAAACAAACGAGCAGTACTTC.

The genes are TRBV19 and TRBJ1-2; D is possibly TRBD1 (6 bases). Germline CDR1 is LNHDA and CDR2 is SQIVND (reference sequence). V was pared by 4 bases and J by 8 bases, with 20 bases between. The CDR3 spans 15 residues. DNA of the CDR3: TGTGCCAGTAGTACCCGGGACACCCTCCTTGGGGGCTACACCTTC. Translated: CASSTRDTLLGGYTF.

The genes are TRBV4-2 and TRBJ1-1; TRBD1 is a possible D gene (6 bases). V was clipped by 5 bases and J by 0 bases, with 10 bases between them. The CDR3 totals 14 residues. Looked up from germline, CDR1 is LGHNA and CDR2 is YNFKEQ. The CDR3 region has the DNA TGTGCCAGCAGCTTAGGGGGGCTGAACACTGAAGCTTTCTTT. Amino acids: CASSLGGLNTEAFF.

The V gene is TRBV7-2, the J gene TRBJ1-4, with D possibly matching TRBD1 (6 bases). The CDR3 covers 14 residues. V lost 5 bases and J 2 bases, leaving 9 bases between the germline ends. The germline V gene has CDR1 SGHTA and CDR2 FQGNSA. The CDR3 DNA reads TGTGCCAGCAGCCCAGGGGCGACTAATGAAAAACTGTTTTTT. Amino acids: CASSPGATNEKLFF. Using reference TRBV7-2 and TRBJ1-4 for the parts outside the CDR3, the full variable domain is GAGVSQSPSNKVTEKGKDVELRCDPISGHTALYWYRQSLGQGLEFLIYFQGNSAPDKSGLPSDRFSAERTGGSVSTLTIQRTQQEDSAVYLCASSPGATNEKLFFGSGTQLSVL.

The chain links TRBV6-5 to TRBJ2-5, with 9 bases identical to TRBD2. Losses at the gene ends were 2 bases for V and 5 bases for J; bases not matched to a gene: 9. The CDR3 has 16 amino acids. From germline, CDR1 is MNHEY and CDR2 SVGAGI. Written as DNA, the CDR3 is TGTGCCAGCAGTTACCGTCTGGCGGGGGGGCGGGAGACCCAGTACTTC. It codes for CASSYRLAGGRETQYF.

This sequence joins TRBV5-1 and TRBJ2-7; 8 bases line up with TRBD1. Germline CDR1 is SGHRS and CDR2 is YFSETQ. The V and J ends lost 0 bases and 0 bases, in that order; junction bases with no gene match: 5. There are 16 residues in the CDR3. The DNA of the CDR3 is TGCGCCAGCAGCTTGGGCGGGGACAGGTACTCCTACGAGCAGTACTTC. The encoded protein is CASSLGGDRYSYEQYF.

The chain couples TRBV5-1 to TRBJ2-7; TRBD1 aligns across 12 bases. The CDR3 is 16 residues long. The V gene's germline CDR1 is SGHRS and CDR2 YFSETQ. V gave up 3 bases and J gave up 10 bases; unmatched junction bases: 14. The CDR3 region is CASSSAGAGQGASQYF. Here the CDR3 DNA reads TGCGCCAGCAGCTCGGCGGGGGCGGGACAGGGGGCCAGTCAGTACTTC.